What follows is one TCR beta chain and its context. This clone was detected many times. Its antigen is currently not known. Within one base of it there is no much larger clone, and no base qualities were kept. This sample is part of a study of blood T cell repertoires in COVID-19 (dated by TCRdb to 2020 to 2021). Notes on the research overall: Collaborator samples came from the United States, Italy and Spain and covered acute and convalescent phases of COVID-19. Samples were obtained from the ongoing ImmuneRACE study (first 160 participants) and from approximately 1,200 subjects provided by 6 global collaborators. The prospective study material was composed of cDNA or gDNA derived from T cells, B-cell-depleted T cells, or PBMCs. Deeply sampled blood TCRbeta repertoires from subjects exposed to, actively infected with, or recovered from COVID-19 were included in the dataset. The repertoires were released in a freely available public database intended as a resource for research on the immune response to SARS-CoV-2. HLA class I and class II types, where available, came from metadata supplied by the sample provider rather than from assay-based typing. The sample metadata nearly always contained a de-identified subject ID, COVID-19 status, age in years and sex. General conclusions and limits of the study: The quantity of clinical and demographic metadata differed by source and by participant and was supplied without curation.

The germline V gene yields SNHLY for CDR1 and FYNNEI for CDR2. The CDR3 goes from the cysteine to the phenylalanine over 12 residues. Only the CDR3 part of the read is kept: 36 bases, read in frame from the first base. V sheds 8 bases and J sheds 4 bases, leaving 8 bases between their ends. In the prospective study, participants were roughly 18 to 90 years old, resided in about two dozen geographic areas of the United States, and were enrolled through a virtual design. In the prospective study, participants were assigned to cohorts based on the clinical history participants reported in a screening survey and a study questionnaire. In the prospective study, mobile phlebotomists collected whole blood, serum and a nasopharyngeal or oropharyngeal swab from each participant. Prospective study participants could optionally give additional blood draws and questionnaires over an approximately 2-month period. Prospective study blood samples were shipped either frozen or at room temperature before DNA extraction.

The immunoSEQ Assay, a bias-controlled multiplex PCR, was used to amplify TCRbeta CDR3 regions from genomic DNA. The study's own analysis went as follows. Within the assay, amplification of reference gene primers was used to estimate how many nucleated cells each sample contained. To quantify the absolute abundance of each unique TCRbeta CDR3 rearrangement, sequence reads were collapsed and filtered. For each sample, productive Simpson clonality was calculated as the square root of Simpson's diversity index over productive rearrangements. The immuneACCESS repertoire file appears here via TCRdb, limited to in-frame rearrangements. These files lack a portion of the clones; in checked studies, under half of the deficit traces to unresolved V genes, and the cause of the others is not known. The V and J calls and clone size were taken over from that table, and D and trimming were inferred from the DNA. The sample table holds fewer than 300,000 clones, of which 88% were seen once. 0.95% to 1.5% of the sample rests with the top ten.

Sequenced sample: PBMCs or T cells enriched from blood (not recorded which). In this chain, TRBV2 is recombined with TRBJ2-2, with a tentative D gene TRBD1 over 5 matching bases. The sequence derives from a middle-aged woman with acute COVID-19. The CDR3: CASGRVTGELFF. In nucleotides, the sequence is TGTGCCAGCGGCAGGGTCACCGGGGAGCTGTTTTTT.